The rows below give T cell receptor beta chains drawn from one sample of a study of blood T cell repertoires in COVID-19. Measured with immunoSEQ multiplex PCR; TCRdb has only the in-frame clones, and not every one. The table records roughly 300,000 clones, more than 70% of them present only once. Sequencing used peripheral blood. The receptors here all came from a woman aged 45-59 years with acute or convalescent COVID-19. The CDR3 runs from the conserved cysteine through the conserved F or W. D genes are given only for firm matches. The size entry is marked missing in some rows and otherwise reads once, few, many or a size class.

-	TRBJ1-4	-	TRBV19	CASSLPGHGNEKLFF	TGTGCCAGTAGTTTGCCGGGACACGGTAATGAAAAACTGTTTTTT
-	TRBJ1-1	-	TRBV15	CATSRDLPGIVNTEAFF	TGTGCCACCAGCAGAGATCTCCCAGGGATCGTGAACACTGAAGCTTTCTTT
-	TRBJ1-5	-	TRBV6-6	CASSYQVVNQPQHF	TGTGCCAGCAGTTATCAGGTCGTGAATCAGCCCCAGCATTTT
-	TRBJ2-1	TRBD1	TRBV2	CASSEPGQGLNEQFF	TGTGCCAGCAGTGAGCCGGGACAGGGTTTGAATGAGCAGTTCTTC
-	TRBJ1-6	-	TRBV7-2	CASSLDRSSYNSPLHF	TGTGCCAGCAGCTTAGATCGGAGCTCCTATAATTCACCCCTCCACTTT
few	TRBJ1-2	TRBD1	TRBV2	CASSEGTGIGYTF	TGTGCCAGCAGTGAAGGGACAGGGATTGGCTACACCTTC
-	TRBJ2-1	-	TRBV3-1/TRBV3-2	CASSQAARNEQFF	TGTGCCAGCAGCCAAGCGGCTAGGAATGAGCAGTTCTTC
-	TRBJ2-7	TRBD1	TRBV30	CAWSGGQALDEQYF	TGTGCCTGGAGTGGTGGACAGGCTCTCGACGAGCAGTACTTC
-	TRBJ1-2	-	TRBV6-2/TRBV6-3	CASSYAQDWNGYTF	TGTGCCAGCAGTTACGCACAGGATTGGAATGGCTACACCTTC
few	TRBJ2-7	TRBD2	TRBV20-1	CSASVGRATYEQYF	TGCAGTGCTAGTGTCGGGAGGGCCACATACGAGCAGTACTTC
-	TRBJ1-3	-	TRBV5-1	CASSLAGSGNTIYF	TGCGCCAGCAGCTTGGCCGGTTCTGGAAACACCATATATTTT
-	TRBJ1-2	-	TRBV11-3	CASSPIQGAGYGYTF	TGTGCCAGCAGCCCGATCCAGGGTGCAGGGTATGGCTACACCTTC
-	TRBJ2-1	TRBD2	TRBV6-2/TRBV6-3	CASSYPTSDYNEQFF	TGTGCCAGCAGTTACCCGACTAGCGACTACAATGAGCAGTTCTTC
-	TRBJ1-2	-	TRBV7-2	CASSLSPGEGGYTF	TGTGCCAGCAGCTTAAGTCCAGGGGAGGGTGGCTACACCTTC
-	TRBJ2-1	-	TRBV7-2	CASSLAAAAYNEQFF	TGTGCCAGCAGCTTAGCAGCGGCCGCCTACAATGAGCAGTTCTTC
once	TRBJ2-3	TRBD2	TRBV5-5	CASSLGVAGSTDTQYF	TGTGCCAGCAGCTTGGGGGTAGCGGGGAGCACAGATACGCAGTATTTT
-	TRBJ2-3	TRBD1	TRBV7-2	CASSSTGTDTQYF	TGTGCCAGCAGTTCGACAGGGACAGATACGCAGTATTTT
-	TRBJ1-1	-	TRBV25-1	CATSLRGNTEAFF	TGTGCCACATCACTGAGAGGGAACACTGAAGCTTTCTTT
-	TRBJ2-5	-	TRBV7-7	CASSLRGLSETQYF	TGTGCCAGCAGCTTACGCGGATTATCGGAGACCCAGTACTTC
-	TRBJ2-2	-	TRBV4-1	CASSRLTGELFF	TGCGCCAGCAGCCGGCTCACCGGGGAGCTGTTTTTT
-	TRBJ2-1	-	TRBV6-4	CASSLTGNEQFF	TGTGCCAGCAGCCTGACTGGGAATGAGCAGTTCTTC
-	TRBJ1-3	-	TRBV6-6	CASNRWGENTIYF	TGTGCCAGCAACCGATGGGGAGAAAACACCATATATTTT
-	TRBJ2-7	-	TRBV30	CAWSAGQLSSYEQYF	TGTGCCTGGAGCGCGGGACAGTTGTCATCCTACGAGCAGTACTTC
-	TRBJ2-5	-	TRBV10-3	CAISDGGDQETQYF	TGTGCCATCAGTGACGGAGGGGATCAAGAGACCCAGTACTTC
-	TRBJ2-1	TRBD1	TRBV5-1	CASSQPQGASNEQFF	TGCGCCAGCAGCCAGCCCCAGGGGGCCTCCAATGAGCAGTTCTTC
-	TRBJ2-3	TRBD2	TRBV9	CASSVALAGGADTQYF	TGTGCCAGCAGCGTAGCACTAGCGGGAGGCGCAGATACGCAGTATTTT
-	TRBJ1-4	-	TRBV25-1	CASTKTATNEKLFF	TGTGCCAGCACCAAGACTGCAACTAATGAAAAACTGTTTTTT
-	TRBJ2-1	-	TRBV14	CASSQHTGLMVREQFF	TGTGCCAGCAGCCAGCATACGGGACTTATGGTGCGGGAGCAGTTCTTC
-	TRBJ2-5	TRBD2	TRBV7-2	CASSFSGPQETQYF	TGTGCCAGCAGCTTTAGCGGGCCACAAGAGACCCAGTACTTC